This TCR beta chain was recovered during a study of tumor-infiltrating lymphocytes in localized non-small cell lung cancer. At the level of the study: Tumor tissue and non-adjacent uninvolved lung came from each patient.

To note about this clone: Its matching antigen is unknown.

Using immunoSEQ multiplex PCR, the repertoire was profiled, and TCRdb retains in-frame clones only, with some absent. The sample consists of roughly 20,000 clones, 80% of them appearing once. J was trimmed by 6 bases and V by 1 base; bases with no gene match: 5. The CDR3 loop spans 14 amino acids. Germline V gives CDR1 ENHRY, CDR2 SYGVKD. Whole-study findings and limits: T-cell fraction did not differ between immunotypes IM1 and IM2. TCR sequencing covered a subset of patients with enough tissue. Compared with uninvolved lung, tumors showed higher T cell infiltration by TCRbeta sequencing.

The sequence was collected from a human donor with non-small cell lung cancer. V and J are TRBV10-3 and TRBJ1-1; 7 nucleotides align to TRBD1. The sequencing sample was made of lung tumor tissue. The CDR3 coding sequence is TGTGCCATCAGTGAGTGGAGGGACAGTTCTGAAGCTTTCTTT. This encodes CAISEWRDSSEAFF.